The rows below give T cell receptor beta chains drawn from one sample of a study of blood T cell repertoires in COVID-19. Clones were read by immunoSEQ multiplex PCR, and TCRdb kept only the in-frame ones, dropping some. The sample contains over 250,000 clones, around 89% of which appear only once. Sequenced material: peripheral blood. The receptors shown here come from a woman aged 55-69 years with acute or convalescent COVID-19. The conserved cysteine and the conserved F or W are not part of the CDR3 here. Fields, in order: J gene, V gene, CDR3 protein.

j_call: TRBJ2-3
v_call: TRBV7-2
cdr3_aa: ASSFDSSTDTQY

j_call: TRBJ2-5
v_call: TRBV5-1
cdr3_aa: ASSRGTGYQQETQY

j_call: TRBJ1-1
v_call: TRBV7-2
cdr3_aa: ASSPGPGRAF

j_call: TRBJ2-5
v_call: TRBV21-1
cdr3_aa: ASSNPRREGPGETQY

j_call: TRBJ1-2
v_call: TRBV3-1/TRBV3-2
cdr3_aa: ASSQHGIEQNYGYT

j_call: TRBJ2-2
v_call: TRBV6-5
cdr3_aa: ASSPKTNTGELF

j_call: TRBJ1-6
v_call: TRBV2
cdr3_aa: ASSVNTENNSPLH

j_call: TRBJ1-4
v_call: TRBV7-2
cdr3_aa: ASSRQGGPNEKLF

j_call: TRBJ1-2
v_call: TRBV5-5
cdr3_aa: ASSLSGGTGGGYT

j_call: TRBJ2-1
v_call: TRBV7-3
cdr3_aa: ASSLRSGDAYNEQF

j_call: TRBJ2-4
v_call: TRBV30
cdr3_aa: AWSPLSGLAGLRY

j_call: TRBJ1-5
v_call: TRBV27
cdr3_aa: ASRQGYSNQPQH

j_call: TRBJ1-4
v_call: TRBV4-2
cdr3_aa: ASSQVRGGREKLF

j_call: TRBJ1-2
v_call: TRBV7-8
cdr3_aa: ASSFIPGQGSYT

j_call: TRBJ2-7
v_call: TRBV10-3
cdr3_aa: AAADRSSYEQY

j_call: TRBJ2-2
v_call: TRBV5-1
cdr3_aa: ASSLDASSGELF

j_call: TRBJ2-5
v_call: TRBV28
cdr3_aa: ASSLAGGPILRETQY

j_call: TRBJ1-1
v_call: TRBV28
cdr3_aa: ASSFRGIEAF

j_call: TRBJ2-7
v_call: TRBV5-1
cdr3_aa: ASSPSGLTYEQY

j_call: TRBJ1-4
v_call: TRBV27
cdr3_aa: ASSFTGASSTNEKLF

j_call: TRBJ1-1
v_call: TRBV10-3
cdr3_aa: AISESLGGTEAF

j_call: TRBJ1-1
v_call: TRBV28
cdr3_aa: ASSFGQGITEAF

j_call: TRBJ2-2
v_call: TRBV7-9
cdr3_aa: ASSISTNTGELF

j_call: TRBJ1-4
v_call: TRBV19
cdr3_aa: ASSLQRGEKLF

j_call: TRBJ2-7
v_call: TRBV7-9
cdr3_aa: ASSSESYEQY

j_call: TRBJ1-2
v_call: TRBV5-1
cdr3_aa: ASSLAQGSYGYT

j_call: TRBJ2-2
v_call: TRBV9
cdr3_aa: ASTFGHPNTGELF

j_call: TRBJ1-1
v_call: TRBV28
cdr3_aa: ASSRVGAQAF

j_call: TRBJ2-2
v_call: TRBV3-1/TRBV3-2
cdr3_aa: ASSPTGTSTNTGELF

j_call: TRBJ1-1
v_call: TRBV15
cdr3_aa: ATSTDRIGPTEAF

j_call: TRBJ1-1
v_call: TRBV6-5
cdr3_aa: ASSSTGGVTEAF

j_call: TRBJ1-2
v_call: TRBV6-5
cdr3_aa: ASSSQGNYGYT

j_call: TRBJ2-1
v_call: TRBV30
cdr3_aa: AWSIWASYNEQF